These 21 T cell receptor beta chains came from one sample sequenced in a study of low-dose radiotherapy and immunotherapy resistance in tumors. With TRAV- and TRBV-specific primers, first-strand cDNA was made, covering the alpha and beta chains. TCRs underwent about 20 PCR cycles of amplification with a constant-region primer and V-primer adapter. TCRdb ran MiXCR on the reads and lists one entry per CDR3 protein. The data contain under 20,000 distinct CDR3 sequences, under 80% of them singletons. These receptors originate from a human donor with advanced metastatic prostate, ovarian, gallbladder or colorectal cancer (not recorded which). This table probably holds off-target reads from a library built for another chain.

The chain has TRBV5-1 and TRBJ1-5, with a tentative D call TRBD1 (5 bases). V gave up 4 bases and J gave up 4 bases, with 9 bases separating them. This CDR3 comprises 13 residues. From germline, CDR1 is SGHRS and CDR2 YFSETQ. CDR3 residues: CASSGGPNQPQHF. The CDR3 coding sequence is TGCGCCAGCAGCGGGGGTCCTAATCAGCCCCAGCATTTT.

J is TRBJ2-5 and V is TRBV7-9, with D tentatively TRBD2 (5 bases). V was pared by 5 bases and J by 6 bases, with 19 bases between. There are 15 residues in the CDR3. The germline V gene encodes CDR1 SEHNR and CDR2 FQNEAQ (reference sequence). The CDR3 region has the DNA TGTGCCAGCAGCCCTCACGGGAACCTCCCCCAGACCCAGTACTTC. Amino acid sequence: CASSPHGNLPQTQYF. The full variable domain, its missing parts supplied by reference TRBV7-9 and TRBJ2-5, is DTGVSQNPRHKITKRGQNVTFRCDPISEHNRLYWYRQTLGQGPEFLTYFQNEAQLEKSRLLSDRFSAERPKGSFSTLEIQRTEQGDSAMYLCASSPHGNLPQTQYFGPGTRLLVL.

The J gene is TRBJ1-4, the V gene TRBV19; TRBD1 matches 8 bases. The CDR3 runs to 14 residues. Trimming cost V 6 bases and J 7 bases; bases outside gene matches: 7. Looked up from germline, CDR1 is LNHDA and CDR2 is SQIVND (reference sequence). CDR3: CASSLQGAPEKLFF. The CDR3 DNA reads TGTGCCAGTAGCCTCCAGGGGGCCCCTGAAAAACTGTTTTTT.

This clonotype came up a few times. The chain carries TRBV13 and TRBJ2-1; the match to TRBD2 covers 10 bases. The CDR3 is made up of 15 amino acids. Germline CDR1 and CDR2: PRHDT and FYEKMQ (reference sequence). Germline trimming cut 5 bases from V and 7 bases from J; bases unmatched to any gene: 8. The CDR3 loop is CASSPRAGGVNEQFF. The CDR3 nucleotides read TGTGCCAGCAGCCCACGAGCGGGAGGGGTGAATGAGCAGTTCTTC.

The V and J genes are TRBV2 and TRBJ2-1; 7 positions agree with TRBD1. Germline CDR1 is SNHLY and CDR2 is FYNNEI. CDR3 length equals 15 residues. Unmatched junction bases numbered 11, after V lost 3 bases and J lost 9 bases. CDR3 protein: CASSEGQTTTTEQFF. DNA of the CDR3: TGTGCCAGCAGTGAGGGACAGACCACTACAACTGAGCAGTTCTTC.

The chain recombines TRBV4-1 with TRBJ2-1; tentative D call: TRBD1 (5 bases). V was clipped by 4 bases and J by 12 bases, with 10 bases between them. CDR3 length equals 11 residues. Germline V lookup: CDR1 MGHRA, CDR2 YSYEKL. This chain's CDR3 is CASSLFRVQFF. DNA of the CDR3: TGCGCCAGCAGCCTCTTCAGGGTGCAGTTCTTC.

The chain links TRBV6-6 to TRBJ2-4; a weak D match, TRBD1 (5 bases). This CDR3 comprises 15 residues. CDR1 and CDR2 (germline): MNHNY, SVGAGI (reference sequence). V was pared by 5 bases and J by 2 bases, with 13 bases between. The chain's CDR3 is CASSATQVPKNIQYF. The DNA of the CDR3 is TGTGCCAGCAGTGCCACACAGGTTCCCAAAAACATTCAGTACTTC.

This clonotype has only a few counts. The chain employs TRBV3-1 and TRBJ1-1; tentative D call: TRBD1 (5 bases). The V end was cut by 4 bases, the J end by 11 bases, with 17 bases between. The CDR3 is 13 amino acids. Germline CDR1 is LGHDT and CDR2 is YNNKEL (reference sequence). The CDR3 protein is CASSRMDGQRAFF. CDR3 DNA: TGTGCCAGCAGCCGAATGGACGGACAAAGGGCTTTCTTT.

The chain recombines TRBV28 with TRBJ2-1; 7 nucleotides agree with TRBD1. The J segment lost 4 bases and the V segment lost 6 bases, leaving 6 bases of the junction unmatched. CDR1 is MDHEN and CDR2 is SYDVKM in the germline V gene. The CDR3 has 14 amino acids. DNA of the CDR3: TGTGCCAGCAGGCCGACAGGGTTTTACAATGAGCAGTTCTTC. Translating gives CASRPTGFYNEQFF.

The CDR3 DNA reads as TGTGCCAGTAGCCACAGGCCTTCCTACGAGCAGTACTTC. It encodes CASSHRPSYEQYF. The J gene is TRBJ2-7, the V gene TRBV19, with a tentative D call TRBD1 (5 bases). The CDR3 extends over 13 amino acids. V was cut by 6 bases and J by 1 base, with 10 bases left in between. Per germline, CDR1 LNHDA and CDR2 SQIVND (reference sequence).

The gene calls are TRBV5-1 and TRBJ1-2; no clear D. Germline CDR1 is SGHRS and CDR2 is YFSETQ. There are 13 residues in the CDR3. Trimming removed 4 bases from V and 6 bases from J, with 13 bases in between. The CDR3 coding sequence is TGCGCCAGCAGCCCCGGACGCATGGATGGCTACACCTTC. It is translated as CASSPGRMDGYTF.

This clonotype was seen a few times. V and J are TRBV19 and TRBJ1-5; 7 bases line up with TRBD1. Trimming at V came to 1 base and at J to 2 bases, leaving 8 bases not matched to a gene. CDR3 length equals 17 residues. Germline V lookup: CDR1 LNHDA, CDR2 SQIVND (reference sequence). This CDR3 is CASSIAGGTVRNQPQHF. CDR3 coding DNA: TGTGCCAGTAGTATAGCGGGGGGGACAGTTCGCAATCAGCCCCAGCATTTT.

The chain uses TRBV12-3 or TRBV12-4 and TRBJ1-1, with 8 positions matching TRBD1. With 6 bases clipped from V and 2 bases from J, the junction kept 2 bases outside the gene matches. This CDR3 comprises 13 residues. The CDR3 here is CASSGQGNTEAFF. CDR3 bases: TGTGCCAGCAGCGGACAGGGAAACACTGAAGCTTTCTTT.

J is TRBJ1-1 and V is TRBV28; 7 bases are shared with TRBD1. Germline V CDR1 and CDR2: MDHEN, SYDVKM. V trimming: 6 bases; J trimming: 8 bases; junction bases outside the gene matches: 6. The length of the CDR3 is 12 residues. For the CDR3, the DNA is TGTGCCAGCAGGCCGACAGGGTTGGAAGCTTTCTTT. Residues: CASRPTGLEAFF.

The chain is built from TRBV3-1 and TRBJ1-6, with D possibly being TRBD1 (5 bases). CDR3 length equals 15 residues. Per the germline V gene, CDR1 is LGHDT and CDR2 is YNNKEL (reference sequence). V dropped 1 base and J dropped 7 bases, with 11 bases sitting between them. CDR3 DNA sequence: TGTGCCAGCAGCCAAGGACGGGGGGGGAATTCACCCCTCCACTTT. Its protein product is CASSQGRGGNSPLHF. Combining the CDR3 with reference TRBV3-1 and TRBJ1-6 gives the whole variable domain DTAVSQTPKYLVTQMGNDKSIKCEQNLGHDTMYWYKQDSKKFLKIMFSYNNKELIINETVPNRFSPKSPDKAHLNLHINSLELGDSAVYFCASSQGRGGNSPLHFGNGTRLTVT.

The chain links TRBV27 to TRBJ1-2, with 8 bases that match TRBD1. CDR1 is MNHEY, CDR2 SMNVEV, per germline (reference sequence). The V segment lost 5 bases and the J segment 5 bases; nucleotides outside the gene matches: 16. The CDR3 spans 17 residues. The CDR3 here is CASSPRTGQLPMYGYTF. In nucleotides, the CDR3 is TGTGCCAGCAGTCCACGGACAGGGCAACTTCCTATGTATGGCTACACCTTC.

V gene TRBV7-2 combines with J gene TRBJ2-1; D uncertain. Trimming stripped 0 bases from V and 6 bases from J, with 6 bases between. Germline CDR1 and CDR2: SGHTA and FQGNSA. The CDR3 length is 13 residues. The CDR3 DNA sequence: TGTGCCAGCAGCTTAGCGATTTTCAATGAGCAGTTCTTC. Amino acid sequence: CASSLAIFNEQFF.

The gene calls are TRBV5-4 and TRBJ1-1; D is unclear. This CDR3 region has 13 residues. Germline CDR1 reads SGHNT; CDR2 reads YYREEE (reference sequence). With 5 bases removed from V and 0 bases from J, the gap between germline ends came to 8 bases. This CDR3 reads CASRVGLNTEAFF. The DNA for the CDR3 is TGTGCCAGCAGGGTTGGACTGAACACTGAAGCTTTCTTT.

CDR3 loop: CASSLVVRQTVDTGELFF. In DNA, the CDR3 is TGTGCCAGCAGCTTAGTAGTGCGCCAGACGGTAGACACCGGGGAGCTGTTTTTT. The chain recombines TRBV7-8 with TRBJ2-2, with D uncertain. This CDR3 has 18 residues. Germline V gene sequence: CDR1 SGHVS, CDR2 FQNEAQ. Trimming removed 1 base from V and 3 bases from J, with 18 bases in between.

The CDR3 protein is CATGTSGVANTGELFF. The CDR3 DNA reads TGTGCCACCGGGACTAGCGGGGTCGCGAACACCGGGGAGCTGTTTTTT. The V call is TRBV28, the J call TRBJ2-2; 13 bases fit TRBD2. V shed 10 bases and J 0 bases; nucleotides not matched to a gene: 5. From germline, CDR1 is MDHEN and CDR2 SYDVKM. This CDR3 comprises 16 residues.

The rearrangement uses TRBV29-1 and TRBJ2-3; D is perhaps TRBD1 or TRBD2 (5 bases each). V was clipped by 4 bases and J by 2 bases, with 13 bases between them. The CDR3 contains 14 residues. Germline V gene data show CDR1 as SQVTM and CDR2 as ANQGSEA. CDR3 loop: CSVGDDGVTDTQYF. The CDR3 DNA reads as TGCAGCGTTGGGGACGACGGGGTCACAGATACGCAGTATTTT.